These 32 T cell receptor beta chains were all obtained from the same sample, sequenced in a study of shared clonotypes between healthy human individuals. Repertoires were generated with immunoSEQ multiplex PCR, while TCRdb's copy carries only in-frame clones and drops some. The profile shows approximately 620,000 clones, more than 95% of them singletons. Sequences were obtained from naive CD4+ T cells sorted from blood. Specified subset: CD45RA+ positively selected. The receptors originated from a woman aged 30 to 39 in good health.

The CDR3 sequence: CASLWGLEQPQHF. Here the CDR3 DNA reads TGTGCCAGCCTGTGGGGACTTGAACAGCCCCAGCATTTT. V usage is TRBV5-6 and J usage is TRBJ1-5; TRBD1 might be the D (5 bases). This CDR3 comprises 13 residues. V lost 7 bases, J lost 7 bases, and 15 bases lay in between. Germline loops: CDR1 SGHDT, CDR2 YYEEEE.

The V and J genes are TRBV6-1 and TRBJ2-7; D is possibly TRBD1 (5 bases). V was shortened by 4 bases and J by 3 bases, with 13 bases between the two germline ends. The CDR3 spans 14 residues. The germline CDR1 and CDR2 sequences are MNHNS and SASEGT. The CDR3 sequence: CASSARRQLYEQYF. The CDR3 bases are TGTGCCAGCAGTGCCAGACGACAGCTCTACGAGCAGTACTTC.

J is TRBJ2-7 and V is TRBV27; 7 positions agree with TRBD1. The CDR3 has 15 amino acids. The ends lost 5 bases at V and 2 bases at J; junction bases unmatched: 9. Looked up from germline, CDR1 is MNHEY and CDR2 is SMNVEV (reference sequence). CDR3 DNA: TGTGCCAGCAGTCCCGGGACAGAGTGGACCTACGAGCAGTACTTC. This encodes CASSPGTEWTYEQYF.

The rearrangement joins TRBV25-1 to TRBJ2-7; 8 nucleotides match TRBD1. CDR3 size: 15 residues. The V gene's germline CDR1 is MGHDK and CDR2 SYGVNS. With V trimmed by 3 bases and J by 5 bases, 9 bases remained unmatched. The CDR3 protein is CASSDWTGREDEQYF. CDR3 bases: TGTGCCAGCAGTGATTGGACAGGGAGAGAGGACGAGCAGTACTTC.

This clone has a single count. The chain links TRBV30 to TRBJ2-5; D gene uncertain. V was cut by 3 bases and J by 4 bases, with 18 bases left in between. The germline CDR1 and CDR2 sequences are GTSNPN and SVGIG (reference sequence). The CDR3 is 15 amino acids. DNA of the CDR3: TGTGCCTGGAGGGGGAATAATTGGGTAATAGAGACCCAGTACTTC. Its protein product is CAWRGNNWVIETQYF.

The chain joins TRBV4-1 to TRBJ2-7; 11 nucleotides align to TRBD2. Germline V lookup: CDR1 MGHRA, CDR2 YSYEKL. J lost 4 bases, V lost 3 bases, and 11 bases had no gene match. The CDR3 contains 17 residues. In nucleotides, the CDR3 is TGCGCCAGCAGCCAGAGGGGTAGCGGGAGGGGATTATACGAGCAGTACTTC. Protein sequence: CASSQRGSGRGLYEQYF.

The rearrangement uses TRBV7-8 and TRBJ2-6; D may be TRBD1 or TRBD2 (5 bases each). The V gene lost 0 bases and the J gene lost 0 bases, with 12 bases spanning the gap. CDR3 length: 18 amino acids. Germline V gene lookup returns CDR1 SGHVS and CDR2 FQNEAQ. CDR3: CASSLARGPPSGANVLTF. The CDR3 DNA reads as TGTGCCAGCAGCTTAGCGAGGGGCCCCCCCTCTGGGGCCAACGTCCTGACTTTC. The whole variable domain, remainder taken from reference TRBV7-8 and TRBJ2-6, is GAGVSQSPRYKVAKRGQDVALRCDPISGHVSLFWYQQALGQGPEFLTYFQNEAQLDKSGLPSDRFFAERPEGSVSTLKIQRTQQEDSAVYLCASSLARGPPSGANVLTFGAGSRLTVL.

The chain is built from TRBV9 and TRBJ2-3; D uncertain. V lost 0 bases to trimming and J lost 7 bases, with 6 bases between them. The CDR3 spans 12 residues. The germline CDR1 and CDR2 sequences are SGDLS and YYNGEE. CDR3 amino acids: CASSVEGNTQYF. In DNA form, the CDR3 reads TGTGCCAGCAGCGTAGAGGGAAATACGCAGTATTTT.

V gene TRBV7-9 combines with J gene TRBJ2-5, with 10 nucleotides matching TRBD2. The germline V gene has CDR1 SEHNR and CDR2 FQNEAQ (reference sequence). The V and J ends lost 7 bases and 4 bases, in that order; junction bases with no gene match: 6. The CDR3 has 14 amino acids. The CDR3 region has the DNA TGTGCCAGCAAAAGGACTAGCGGTGGAGAGACCCAGTACTTC. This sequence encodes CASKRTSGGETQYF. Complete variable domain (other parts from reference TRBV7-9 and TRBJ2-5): DTGVSQNPRHKITKRGQNVTFRCDPISEHNRLYWYRQTLGQGPEFLTYFQNEAQLEKSRLLSDRFSAERPKGSFSTLEIQRTEQGDSAMYLCASKRTSGGETQYFGPGTRLLVL.

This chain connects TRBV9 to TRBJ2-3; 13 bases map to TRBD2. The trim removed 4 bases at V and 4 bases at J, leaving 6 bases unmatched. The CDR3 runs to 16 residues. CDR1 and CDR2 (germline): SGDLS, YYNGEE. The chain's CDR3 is CASSLTSGRVPDTQYF. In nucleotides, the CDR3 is TGTGCCAGCAGCCTAACTAGCGGGAGGGTCCCAGATACGCAGTATTTT.

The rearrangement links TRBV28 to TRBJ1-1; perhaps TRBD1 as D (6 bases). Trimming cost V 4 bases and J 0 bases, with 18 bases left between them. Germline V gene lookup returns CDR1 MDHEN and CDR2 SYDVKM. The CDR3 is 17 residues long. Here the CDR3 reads CASSSRDKWIMNTEAFF. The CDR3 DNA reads TGTGCCAGCAGTTCCCGGGACAAGTGGATAATGAACACTGAAGCTTTCTTT.

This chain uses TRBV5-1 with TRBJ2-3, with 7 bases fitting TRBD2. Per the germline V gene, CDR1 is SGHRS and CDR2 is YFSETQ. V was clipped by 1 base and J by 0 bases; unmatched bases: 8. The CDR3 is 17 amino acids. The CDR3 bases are TGCGCCAGCAGCTTGAGGTCGCGGGAGTGGAGCACAGATACGCAGTATTTT. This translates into CASSLRSREWSTDTQYF.

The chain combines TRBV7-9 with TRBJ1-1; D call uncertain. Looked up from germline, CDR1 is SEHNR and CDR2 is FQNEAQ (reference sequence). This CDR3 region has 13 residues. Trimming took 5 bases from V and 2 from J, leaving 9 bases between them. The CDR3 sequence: CASSVQSNTEAFF. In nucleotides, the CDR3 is TGTGCCAGCAGCGTCCAATCAAACACTGAAGCTTTCTTT.

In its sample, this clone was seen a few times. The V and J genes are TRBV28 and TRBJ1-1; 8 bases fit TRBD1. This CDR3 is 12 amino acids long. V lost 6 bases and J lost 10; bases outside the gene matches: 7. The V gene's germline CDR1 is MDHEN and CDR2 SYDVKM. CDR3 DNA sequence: TGTGCCAGCAGCTTCAGACAGGGGACAGCTTTCTTT. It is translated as CASSFRQGTAFF.

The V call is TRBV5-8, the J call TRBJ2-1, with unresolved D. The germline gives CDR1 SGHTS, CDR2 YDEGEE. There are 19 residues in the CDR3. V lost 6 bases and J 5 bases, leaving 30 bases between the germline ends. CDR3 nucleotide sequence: TGTGCCAGCAACAACTTAGGCCTTGGTGGGCGCAAGAAGAACAATGAGCAGTTCTTC. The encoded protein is CASNNLGLGGRKKNNEQFF. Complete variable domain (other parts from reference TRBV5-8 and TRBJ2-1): EAGVTQSPTHLIKTRGQQATLRCSPISGHTSVYWYQQALGLGLQFLLWYDEGEERNRGNFPPRFSGRQFPNYSSELNVNALELEDSALYLCASNNLGLGGRKKNNEQFFGPGTRLTVL.

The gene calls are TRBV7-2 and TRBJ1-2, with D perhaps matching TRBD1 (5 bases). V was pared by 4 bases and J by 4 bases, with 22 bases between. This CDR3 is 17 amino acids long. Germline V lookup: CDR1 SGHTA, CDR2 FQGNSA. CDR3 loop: CASSSHGGGVGVYGYTF. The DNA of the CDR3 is TGTGCCAGCAGCTCCCACGGCGGGGGGGTAGGGGTCTATGGCTACACCTTC.

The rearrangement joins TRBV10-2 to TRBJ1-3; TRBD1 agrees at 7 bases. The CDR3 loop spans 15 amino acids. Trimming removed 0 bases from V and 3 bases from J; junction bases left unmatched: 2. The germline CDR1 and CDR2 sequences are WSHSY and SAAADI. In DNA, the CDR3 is TGCGCCAGCAGTGAGTCTTACAGGGGTGGAAACACCATATATTTT. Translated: CASSESYRGGNTIYF.

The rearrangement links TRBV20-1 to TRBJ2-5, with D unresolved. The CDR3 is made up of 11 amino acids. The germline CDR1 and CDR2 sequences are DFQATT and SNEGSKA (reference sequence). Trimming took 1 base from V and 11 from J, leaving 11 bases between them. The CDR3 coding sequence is TGCAGTGCTAGAGTCACAGAGGAGCAGTACTTC. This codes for CSARVTEEQYF.

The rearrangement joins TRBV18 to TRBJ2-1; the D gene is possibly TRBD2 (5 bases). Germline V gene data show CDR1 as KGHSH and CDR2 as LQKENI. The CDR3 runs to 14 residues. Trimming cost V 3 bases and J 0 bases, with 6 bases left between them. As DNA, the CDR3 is TGTGCCAGCTCACCCCGGGACTCCTACAATGAGCAGTTCTTC. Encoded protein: CASSPRDSYNEQFF.

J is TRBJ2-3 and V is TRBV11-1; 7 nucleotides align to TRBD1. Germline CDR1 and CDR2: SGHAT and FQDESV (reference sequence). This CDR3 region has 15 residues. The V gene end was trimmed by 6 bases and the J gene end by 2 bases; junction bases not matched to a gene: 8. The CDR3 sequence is CASRKTGAPTDTQYF. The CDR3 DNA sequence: TGTGCCAGCAGAAAAACAGGGGCGCCCACAGATACGCAGTATTTT.

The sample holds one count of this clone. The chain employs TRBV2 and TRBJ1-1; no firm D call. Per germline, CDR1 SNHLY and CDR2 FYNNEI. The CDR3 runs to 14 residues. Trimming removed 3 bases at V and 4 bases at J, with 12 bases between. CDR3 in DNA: TGTGCCAGCAGTGAGAACTCCTGGGTCACTGAAGCTTTCTTT. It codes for CASSENSWVTEAFF.

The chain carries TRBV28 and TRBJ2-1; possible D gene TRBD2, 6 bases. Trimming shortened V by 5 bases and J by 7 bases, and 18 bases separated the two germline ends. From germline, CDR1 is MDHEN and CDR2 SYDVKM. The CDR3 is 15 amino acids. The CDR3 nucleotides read TGTGCCAGCAGTGTCCTAGCGCTGGGGGTTAATGAGCAGTTCTTC. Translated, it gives CASSVLALGVNEQFF.

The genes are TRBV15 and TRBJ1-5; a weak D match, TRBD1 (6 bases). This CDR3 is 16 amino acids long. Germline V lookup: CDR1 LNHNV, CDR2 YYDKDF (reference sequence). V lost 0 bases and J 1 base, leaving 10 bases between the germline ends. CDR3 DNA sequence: TGTGCCACCAGCAGAGACAGGGGCCCAAGCAATCAGCCCCAGCATTTT. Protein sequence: CATSRDRGPSNQPQHF.

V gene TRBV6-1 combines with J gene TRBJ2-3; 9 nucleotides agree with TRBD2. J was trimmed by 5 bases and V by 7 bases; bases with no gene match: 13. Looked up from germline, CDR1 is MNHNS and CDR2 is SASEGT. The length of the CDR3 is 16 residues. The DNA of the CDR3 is TGTGCCAGCACTCAAGCGGGACTAGCCCGGGGAGATACGCAGTATTTT. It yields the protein CASTQAGLARGDTQYF.

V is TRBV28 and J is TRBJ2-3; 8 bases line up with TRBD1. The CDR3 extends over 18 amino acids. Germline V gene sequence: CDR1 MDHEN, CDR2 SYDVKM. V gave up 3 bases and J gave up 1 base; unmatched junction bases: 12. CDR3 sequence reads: CASSFYAQGAGGTDTQYF. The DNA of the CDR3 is TGTGCCAGCAGTTTCTATGCGCAGGGGGCCGGGGGCACAGATACGCAGTATTTT.

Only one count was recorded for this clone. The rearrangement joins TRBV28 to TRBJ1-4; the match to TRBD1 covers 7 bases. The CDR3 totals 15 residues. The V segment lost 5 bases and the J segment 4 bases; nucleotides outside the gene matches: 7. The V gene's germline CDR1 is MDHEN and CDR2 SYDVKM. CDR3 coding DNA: TGTGCCAGCAGTAATACAGGGGATCGTAATGAAAAACTGTTTTTT. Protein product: CASSNTGDRNEKLFF. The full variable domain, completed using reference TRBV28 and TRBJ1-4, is DVKVTQSSRYLVKRTGEKVFLECVQDMDHENMFWYRQDPGLGLRLIYFSYDVKMKEKGDIPEGYSVSREKKERFSLILESASTNQTSMYLCASSNTGDRNEKLFFGSGTQLSVL.

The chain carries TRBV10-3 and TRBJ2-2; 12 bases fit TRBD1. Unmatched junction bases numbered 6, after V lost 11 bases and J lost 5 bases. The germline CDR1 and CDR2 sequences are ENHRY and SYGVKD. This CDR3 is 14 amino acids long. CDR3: CAARGQGATGELFF. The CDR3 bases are TGTGCCGCAAGGGGACAGGGGGCAACCGGGGAGCTGTTTTTT.

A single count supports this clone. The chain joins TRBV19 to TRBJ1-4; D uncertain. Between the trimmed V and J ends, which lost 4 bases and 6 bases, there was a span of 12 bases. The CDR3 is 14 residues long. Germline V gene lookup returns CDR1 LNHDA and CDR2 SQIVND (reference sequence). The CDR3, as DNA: TGTGCCAGTAGTACCGCCGACCGGGATGAAAAACTGTTTTTT. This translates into CASSTADRDEKLFF.

CDR3: CASSVHRDYATDTQYF. DNA of the CDR3: TGTGCCAGCAGTGTGCACCGGGACTACGCCACAGATACGCAGTATTTT. V gene TRBV27 combines with J gene TRBJ2-3; 7 nucleotides match TRBD2. CDR3 length equals 16 residues. From germline, CDR1 is MNHEY and CDR2 SMNVEV (reference sequence). V lost 5 bases, J lost 2 bases, and 10 bases stayed unmatched.

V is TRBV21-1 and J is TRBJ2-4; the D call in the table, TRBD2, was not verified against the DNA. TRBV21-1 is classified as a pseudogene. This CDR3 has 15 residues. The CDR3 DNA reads TGTGCCAGCAGCAATTTAAGCATAGCCAAAAACATTCAGTACTTC. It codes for CASSNLSIAKNIQYF.

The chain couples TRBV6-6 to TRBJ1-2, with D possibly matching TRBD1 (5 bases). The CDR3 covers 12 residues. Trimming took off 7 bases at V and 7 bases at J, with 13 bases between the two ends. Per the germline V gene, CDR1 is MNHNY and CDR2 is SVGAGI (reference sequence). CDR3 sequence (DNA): TGTGCCAGCAACGAGGGACTTATTGGCTACACCTTC. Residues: CASNEGLIGYTF.

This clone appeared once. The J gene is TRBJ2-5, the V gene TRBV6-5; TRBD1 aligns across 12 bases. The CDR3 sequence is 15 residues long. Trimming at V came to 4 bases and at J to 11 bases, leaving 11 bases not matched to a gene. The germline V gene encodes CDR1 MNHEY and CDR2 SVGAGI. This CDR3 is CASSLLGQGAWEQYF. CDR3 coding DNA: TGTGCCAGCAGTTTATTGGGACAGGGGGCGTGGGAGCAGTACTTC.